This section outlines one TCR beta chain sequence together with its context. The data stem from a study of naive and memory T cell subsets. A UMI-containing oligonucleotide was joined by 3' ligation to the TCR cDNA template. Four PCR rounds used nested alpha and beta constant region primers plus the SP2 primer. Blood and skin TCR RNA was reverse transcribed with alpha and beta constant primers. TCRdb fed the 5' RACE reads into MiXCR, producing one record per CDR3 protein. The sample consists of about 62,000 distinct CDR3 sequences, around 8% of them appearing once. V dropped 0 bases and J dropped 6; count of bases not matched to a gene: 14. From germline, CDR1 is SGHNT and CDR2 YYREEE (reference sequence). This CDR3 has 18 residues.

The genes are TRBV5-4 and TRBJ2-1; 8 positions agree with TRBD1. This sequence originates from a female donor in good health. CDR3 region: CASSLVLVSGQGRNEQFF. Here the CDR3 DNA reads TGTGCCAGCAGCTTGGTTTTAGTGAGTGGACAGGGACGCAATGAGCAGTTCTTC.